Presented here are 13 T cell receptor beta chains from one specimen sequenced in a study of T cell repertoires in cytomegalovirus infection. These receptors' targets are unknown. Via MiXCR, TCRdb re-called the reads, giving one row per CDR3 protein. The sample lists about 310,000 distinct CDR3 sequences, approximately 25% seen once, with about an eighth in the top ten. This specimen was cultured PBMCs, taken from culture after CMV antigen stimulation. All receptors derive from a human donor in good health (CMV status not recorded). Some clones in this sample may be carry-over from other donors' samples.

The sample holds a few counts of this clonotype. The chain couples TRBV19 to TRBJ1-6; unclear D gene. Per the germline V gene, CDR1 is LNHDA and CDR2 is SQIVND (reference sequence). Trimming cost V 6 bases and J 7 bases, with 10 bases left between them. The CDR3 is 13 amino acids. The CDR3 coding sequence is TGTGCCAGTAGCCAGGAGGTAAATTCACCCCTCCACTTT. Protein: CASSQEVNSPLHF.

The rearrangement uses TRBV9 and TRBJ2-7; 7 bases fit TRBD2. The trim removed 4 bases at V and 2 bases at J, leaving 12 bases unmatched. This CDR3 has 16 residues. CDR1 is SGDLS, CDR2 YYNGEE, per germline. The CDR3: CASSIKVGLAAYEQYV. Written as DNA, the CDR3 is TGTGCCAGCAGCATAAAGGTAGGTCTAGCGGCCTACGAGCAGTACGTC.

V and J are TRBV12-5 and TRBJ1-1, with TRBD1 matching over 8 bases. CDR3 length: 14 residues. Germline V lookup: CDR1 LGHNT, CDR2 FRNRAP. Trimming cost V 4 bases and J 6 bases; bases outside gene matches: 7. Here the CDR3 DNA reads TGTGCTAGTGGTTATCCGGACAGGGACGCTGAAGCTTTCTTT. Its translation: CASGYPDRDAEAFF.

This chain uses TRBV19 with TRBJ1-5; no reliable D call. Trimming took off 7 bases at V and 6 bases at J, with 10 bases between the two ends. Germline V gives CDR1 LNHDA, CDR2 SQIVND (reference sequence). The CDR3 runs to 12 residues. The CDR3 loop reads CASTSTGQPQHF. For the CDR3, the DNA is TGTGCCAGTACCTCTACGGGTCAGCCCCAGCATTTT. Complete variable domain (other parts from reference TRBV19 and TRBJ1-5): DGGITQSPKYLFRKEGQNVTLSCEQNLNHDAMYWYRQDPGQGLRLIYYSQIVNDFQKGDIAEGYSVSREKKESFPLTVTSAQKNPTAFYLCASTSTGQPQHFGDGTRLSIL.

With respect to this clonotype: This may arise from a read error, as a much more abundant clone is one base away. The chain links TRBV7-2 to TRBJ2-7; either TRBD1 or TRBD2 may supply D (5 bases each). This CDR3 comprises 15 residues. CDR1 is SGHTA, CDR2 FQGNSA, per germline. The DNA for the CDR3 is TGTGCCAGCAGCTACGCAATGCCGGGGAAAGGGGAGCAGTCCTTC. Amino acid sequence: CASSYAMPGKGEQSF.

This clonotype came up a few times. This sequence joins TRBV11-2 and TRBJ2-1, with TRBD2 matching 14 bases. Germline assignment: CDR1 SGHAT and CDR2 FQNNGV. V lost 8 bases, J lost 10 bases, and 7 bases stayed unmatched. The CDR3 runs to 14 residues. CDR3 sequence: CASGGTSGSPEQFF. CDR3 DNA: TGTGCCAGCGGCGGGACTAGCGGGAGTCCCGAGCAGTTCTTC.

CDR3 loop: CSARVGLAGRTTDTQYF. CDR3 nucleotide sequence: TGCAGTGCTAGAGTTGGACTAGCGGGACGAACCACAGATACGCAGTATTTT. The chain joins TRBV20-1 to TRBJ2-3; 12 bases line up with TRBD2. With V trimmed by 1 base and J by 2 bases, 7 bases remained unmatched. Germline CDR1 and CDR2: DFQATT and SNEGSKA (reference sequence). This CDR3 comprises 17 residues.

The gene calls are TRBV6-6 and TRBJ2-2, with D hard to call. The CDR3 totals 15 residues. Germline values: CDR1 MNHNY, CDR2 SVGAGI (reference sequence). Trimming took 0 bases from V and 1 from J, leaving 6 bases between them. The CDR3 nucleotides read TGTGCCAGCAGTTACTCGAGCATGAACACCGGGGAGCTGTTTTTT. Translation: CASSYSSMNTGELFF.

The chain combines TRBV5-4 with TRBJ2-7, with D maybe TRBD1 (6 bases). The V gene lost 5 bases and the J gene lost 3 bases, with 15 bases spanning the gap. CDR3 length: 14 residues. Germline V gene sequence: CDR1 SGHNT, CDR2 YYREEE (reference sequence). In nucleotides, the CDR3 is TGTGCCAGCAGACAGGGACCGGTCGGCTACGAGCAGTACTTC. Translation: CASRQGPVGYEQYF.

This clonotype has just a few counts. The rearrangement links TRBV7-2 to TRBJ1-1, with unresolved D. CDR1 is SGHTA and CDR2 is FQGNSA in the germline V gene. Trimming pared 1 base from V and 5 bases from J, leaving 20 bases between. CDR3 size: 17 residues. The CDR3 is CASSLVGLGRGGTEAFF. The CDR3 DNA is TGTGCCAGCAGCTTAGTCGGTTTGGGCCGGGGTGGAACTGAAGCTTTCTTT.

This clonotype came up many times. The chain uses TRBV7-2 and TRBJ1-3; the match to TRBD1 covers 9 bases. This CDR3 comprises 17 residues. The V and J ends lost 0 bases and 2 bases, in that order; junction bases with no gene match: 5. CDR1 is SGHTA, CDR2 FQGNSA, per germline. The CDR3 sequence: CASSLALGTGTGNTIYF. The CDR3 DNA sequence: TGTGCCAGCAGCTTAGCCCTCGGGACAGGGACTGGAAACACCATATATTTT. Looking up the rest from reference TRBV7-2 and TRBJ1-3 gives the full variable domain: GAGVSQSPSNKVTEKGKDVELRCDPISGHTALYWYRQSLGQGLEFLIYFQGNSAPDKSGLPSDRFSAERTGGSVSTLTIQRTQQEDSAVYLCASSLALGTGTGNTIYFGEGSWLTVV.

V gene TRBV7-6 combines with J gene TRBJ2-5; no clear D gene. This CDR3 has 12 residues. The V end lost 0 bases, the J end lost 5 bases, and 4 bases lay between the germline ends. Per the germline V gene, CDR1 is SGHVS and CDR2 is FNYEAQ. Written as DNA, the CDR3 is TGTGCCAGCAGCTTAGCTACGGAGACCCAGTACTTC. Residues: CASSLATETQYF.

The chain couples TRBV20-1 to TRBJ2-1, with TRBD2 matching over 9 bases. Trimming cost V 0 bases and J 6 bases; bases outside gene matches: 15. This CDR3 is built from 18 residues. The germline V gene encodes CDR1 DFQATT and CDR2 SNEGSKA (reference sequence). The CDR3 is CSARDDISGGRGSNEQFF. CDR3 nucleotides: TGCAGTGCTAGAGATGATATTAGCGGGGGCCGAGGGAGCAATGAGCAGTTCTTC.